This TCR beta chain was recovered during a study of T cells in Graves' hyperthyroidism and ophthalmopathy. Hyperthyroidism had been newly diagnosed in patients aged 18 to 65, and its duration was under 2 months. Lactation, pregnancy, other autoimmune disease or uncontrolled infection led to exclusion of patients. This clonotype was recorded a few times. The TCR beta CDR3 regions underwent amplification using RNA transcripts as the source. The HTBI primer set drove a first-round RT-PCR of the TCR CDR3. TCRdb passed the multiplex PCR reads through MiXCR, listing each CDR3 protein once. The data contain 400,000 to 500,000 distinct CDR3 sequences, about 13% of them singletons. The CDR3 has 13 residues. V was cut by 5 bases and J by 4 bases, with 11 bases left in between. Germline CDR1 and CDR2: MNHNS and SASEGT.

The sequencing sample was made of blood. The sequence was collected from a woman aged 18 to 35 with Graves' hyperthyroidism. The chain links TRBV6-1 to TRBJ1-1; a possible D gene is TRBD1 (5 bases). CDR3 region: CASSQGRTTEAFF. The CDR3 region has the DNA TGTGCCAGCAGTCAGGGCAGGACCACTGAAGCTTTCTTT.